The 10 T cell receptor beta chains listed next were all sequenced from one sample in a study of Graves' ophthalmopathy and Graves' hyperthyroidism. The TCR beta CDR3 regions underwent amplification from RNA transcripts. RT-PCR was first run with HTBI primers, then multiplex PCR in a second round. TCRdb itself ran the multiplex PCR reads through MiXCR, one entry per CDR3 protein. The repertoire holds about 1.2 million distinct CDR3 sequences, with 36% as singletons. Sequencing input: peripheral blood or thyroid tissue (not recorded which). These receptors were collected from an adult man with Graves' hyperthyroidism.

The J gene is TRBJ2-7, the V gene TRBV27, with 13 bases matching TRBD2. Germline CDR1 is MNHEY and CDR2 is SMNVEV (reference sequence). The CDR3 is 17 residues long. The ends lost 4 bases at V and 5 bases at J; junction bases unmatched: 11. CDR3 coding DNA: TGTGCCAGCAGTTACGAGGGACTAGCGGGAAACAACAACGAGCAGTACTTC. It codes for CASSYEGLAGNNNEQYF.

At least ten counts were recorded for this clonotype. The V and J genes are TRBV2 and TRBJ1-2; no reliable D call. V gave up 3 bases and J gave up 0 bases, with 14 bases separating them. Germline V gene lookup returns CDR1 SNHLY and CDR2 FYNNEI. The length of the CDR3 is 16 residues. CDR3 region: CASSDRPRGANYGYTF. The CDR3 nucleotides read TGTGCCAGCAGTGATCGTCCCCGGGGAGCTAACTATGGCTACACCTTC.

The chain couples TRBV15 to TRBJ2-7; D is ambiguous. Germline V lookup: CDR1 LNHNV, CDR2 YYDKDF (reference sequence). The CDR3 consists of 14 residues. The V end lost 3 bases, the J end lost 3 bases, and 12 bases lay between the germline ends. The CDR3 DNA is TGTGCCACCAGCAGCCGTCGGAAATTCTACGAGCAGTACTTC. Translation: CATSSRRKFYEQYF.

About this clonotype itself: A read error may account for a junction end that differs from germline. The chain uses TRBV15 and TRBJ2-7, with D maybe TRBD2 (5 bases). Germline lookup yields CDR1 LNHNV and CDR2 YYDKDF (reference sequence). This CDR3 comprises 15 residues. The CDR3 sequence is CATSRVGYSTGELYF. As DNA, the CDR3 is TGTGCCACCAGCAGAGTAGGCTACTCCACCGGGGAGCTGTACTTC.

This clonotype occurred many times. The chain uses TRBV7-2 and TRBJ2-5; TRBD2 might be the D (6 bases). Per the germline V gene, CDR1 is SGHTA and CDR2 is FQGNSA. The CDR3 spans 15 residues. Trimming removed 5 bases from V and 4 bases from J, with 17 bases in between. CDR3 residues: CASSKSSESRETQYF. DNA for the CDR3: TGTGCCAGCAGCAAATCTAGCGAGTCGAGAGAGACCCAGTACTTC.

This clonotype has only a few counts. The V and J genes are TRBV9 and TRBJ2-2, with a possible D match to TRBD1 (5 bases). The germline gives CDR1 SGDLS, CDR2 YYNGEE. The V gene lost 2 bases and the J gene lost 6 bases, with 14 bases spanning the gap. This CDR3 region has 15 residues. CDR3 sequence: CASSVYQGRAGELFF. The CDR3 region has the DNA TGTGCCAGCAGCGTGTACCAGGGTCGAGCCGGGGAGCTGTTTTTT.

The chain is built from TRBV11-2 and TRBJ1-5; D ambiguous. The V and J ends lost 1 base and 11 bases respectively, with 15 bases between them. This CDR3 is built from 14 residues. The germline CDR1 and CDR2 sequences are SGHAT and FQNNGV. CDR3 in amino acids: CASSLVGGGGTQHF. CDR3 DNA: TGTGCCAGCAGCTTAGTCGGTGGTGGAGGGACCCAGCATTTT.

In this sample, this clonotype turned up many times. Written as DNA, the CDR3 is TGTGCCAGCAGGTCGGGGGGGTCCTATAATTCACCCCTCCACTTT. This codes for CASRSGGSYNSPLHF. The V gene is TRBV9, the J gene TRBJ1-6; TRBD1 is a possible D gene (5 bases). This CDR3 contains 15 residues. Between the trimmed V and J ends, which lost 5 bases and 1 base, there was a span of 10 bases. The germline V gene has CDR1 SGDLS and CDR2 YYNGEE.

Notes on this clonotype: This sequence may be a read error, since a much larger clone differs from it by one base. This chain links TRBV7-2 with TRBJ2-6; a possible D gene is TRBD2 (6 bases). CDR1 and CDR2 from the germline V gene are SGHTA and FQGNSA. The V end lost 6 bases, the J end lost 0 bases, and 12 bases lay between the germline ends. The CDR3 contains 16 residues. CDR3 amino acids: CASRYRRGSGANVLTF. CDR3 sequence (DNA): TGTGCCAGCAGGTACCGGCGGGGCTCTGGGGCCAACGTCCTGACTTTC.

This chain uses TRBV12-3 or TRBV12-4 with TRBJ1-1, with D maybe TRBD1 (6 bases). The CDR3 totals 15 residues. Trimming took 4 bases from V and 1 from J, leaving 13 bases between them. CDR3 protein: CASSYRLGQNTEAFF. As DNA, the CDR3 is TGTGCCAGCAGTTACCGGTTGGGACAGAACACTGAAGCTTTCTTT.